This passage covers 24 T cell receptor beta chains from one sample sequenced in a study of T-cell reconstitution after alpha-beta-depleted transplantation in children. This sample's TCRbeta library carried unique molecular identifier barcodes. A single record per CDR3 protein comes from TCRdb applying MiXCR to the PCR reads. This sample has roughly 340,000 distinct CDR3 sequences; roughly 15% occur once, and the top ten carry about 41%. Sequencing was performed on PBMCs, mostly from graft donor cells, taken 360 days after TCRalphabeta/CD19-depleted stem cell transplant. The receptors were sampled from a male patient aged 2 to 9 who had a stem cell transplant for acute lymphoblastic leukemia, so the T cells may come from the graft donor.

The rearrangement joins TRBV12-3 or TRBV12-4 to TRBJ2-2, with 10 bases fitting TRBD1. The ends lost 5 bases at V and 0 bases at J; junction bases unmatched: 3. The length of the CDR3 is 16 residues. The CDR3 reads CASSPGTGANTGELFF. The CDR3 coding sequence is TGTGCCAGCAGTCCCGGGACAGGGGCGAACACCGGGGAGCTGTTTTTT.

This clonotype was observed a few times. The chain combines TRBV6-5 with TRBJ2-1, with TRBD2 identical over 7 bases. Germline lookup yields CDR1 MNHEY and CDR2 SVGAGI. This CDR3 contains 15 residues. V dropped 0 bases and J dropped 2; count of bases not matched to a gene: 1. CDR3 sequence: CASSYSAGPYNEQFF. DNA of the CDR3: TGTGCCAGCAGTTACTCAGCGGGACCCTACAATGAGCAGTTCTTC.

The DNA of the CDR3 is TGTGCCAGCAGCCCCTTGAGCGGGAGTGGATGGGGAACAGATACGCAGTATTTT. Translating gives CASSPLSGSGWGTDTQYF. The chain carries TRBV3-1 and TRBJ2-3; 8 nucleotides align to TRBD2. CDR3 length equals 18 residues. J lost 3 bases, V lost 4 bases, and 15 bases had no gene match. Per the germline V gene, CDR1 is LGHDT and CDR2 is YNNKEL (reference sequence).

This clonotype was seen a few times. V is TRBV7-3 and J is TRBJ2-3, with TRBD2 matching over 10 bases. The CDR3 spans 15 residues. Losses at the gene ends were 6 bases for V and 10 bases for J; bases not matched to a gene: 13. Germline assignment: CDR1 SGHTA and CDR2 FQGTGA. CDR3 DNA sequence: TGTGCCAGCAGTCAGGTTACTAGCGGGATCGGAGCGCAGTATTTT. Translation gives CASSQVTSGIGAQYF.

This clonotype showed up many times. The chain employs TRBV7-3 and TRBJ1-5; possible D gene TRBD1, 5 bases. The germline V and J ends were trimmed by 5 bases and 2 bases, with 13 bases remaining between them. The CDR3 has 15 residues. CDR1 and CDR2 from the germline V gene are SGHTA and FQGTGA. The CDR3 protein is CASSSLVGGNQPQHF. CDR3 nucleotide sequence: TGTGCCAGCAGCAGCCTCGTAGGGGGCAATCAGCCCCAGCATTTT. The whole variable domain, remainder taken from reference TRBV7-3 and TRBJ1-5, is GAGVSQTPSNKVTEKGKYVELRCDPISGHTALYWYRQSLGQGPEFLIYFQGTGAADDSGLPNDRFFAVRPEGSVSTLKIQRTERGDSAVYLCASSSLVGGNQPQHFGDGTRLSIL.

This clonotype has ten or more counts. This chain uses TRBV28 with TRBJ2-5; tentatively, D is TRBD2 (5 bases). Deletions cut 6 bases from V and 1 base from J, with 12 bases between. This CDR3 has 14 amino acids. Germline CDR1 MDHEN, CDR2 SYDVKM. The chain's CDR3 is CASRLRGPQETQYF. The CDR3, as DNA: TGTGCCAGCAGGCTTCGGGGTCCCCAAGAGACCCAGTACTTC. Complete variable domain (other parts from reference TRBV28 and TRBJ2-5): DVKVTQSSRYLVKRTGEKVFLECVQDMDHENMFWYRQDPGLGLRLIYFSYDVKMKEKGDIPEGYSVSREKKERFSLILESASTNQTSMYLCASRLRGPQETQYFGPGTRLLVL.

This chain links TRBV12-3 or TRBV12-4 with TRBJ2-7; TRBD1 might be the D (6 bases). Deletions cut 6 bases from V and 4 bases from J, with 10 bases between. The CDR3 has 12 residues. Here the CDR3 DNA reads TGTGCCAGCAGACTCAGGGGATACGAGCAGTACTTC. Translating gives CASRLRGYEQYF.

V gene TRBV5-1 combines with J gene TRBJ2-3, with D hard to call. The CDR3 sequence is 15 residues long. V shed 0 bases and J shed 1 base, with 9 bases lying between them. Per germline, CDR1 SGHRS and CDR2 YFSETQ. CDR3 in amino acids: CASSLEETGTDTQYF. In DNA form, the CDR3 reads TGCGCCAGCAGCTTGGAAGAAACTGGCACAGATACGCAGTATTTT.

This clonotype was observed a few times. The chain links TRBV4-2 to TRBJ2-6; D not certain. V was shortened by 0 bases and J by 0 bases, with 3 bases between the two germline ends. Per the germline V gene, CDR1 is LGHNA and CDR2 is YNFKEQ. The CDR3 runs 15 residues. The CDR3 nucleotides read TGTGCCAGCAGCCAAGACAGCTCTGGGGCCAACGTCCTGACTTTC. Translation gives CASSQDSSGANVLTF.

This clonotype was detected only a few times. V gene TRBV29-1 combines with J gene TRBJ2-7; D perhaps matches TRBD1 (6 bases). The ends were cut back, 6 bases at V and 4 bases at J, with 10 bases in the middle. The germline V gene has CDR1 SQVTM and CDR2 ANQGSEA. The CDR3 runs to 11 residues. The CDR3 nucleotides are TGCAGCGTGAACGGACAGTACGAGCAGTACTTC. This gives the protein CSVNGQYEQYF.

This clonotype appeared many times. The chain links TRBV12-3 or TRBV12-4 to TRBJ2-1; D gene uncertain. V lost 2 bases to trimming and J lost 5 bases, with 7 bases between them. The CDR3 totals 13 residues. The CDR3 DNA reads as TGTGCCAGCAGTTTAACCCCAGACAATGAGCAGTTCTTC. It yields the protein CASSLTPDNEQFF.

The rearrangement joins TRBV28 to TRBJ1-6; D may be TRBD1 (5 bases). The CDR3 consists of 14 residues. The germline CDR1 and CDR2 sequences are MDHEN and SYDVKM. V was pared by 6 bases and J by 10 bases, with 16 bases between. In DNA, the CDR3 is TGTGCCAGCAGCCTCAGGGTATCGGACTCACCCCTCCACTTT. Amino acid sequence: CASSLRVSDSPLHF.

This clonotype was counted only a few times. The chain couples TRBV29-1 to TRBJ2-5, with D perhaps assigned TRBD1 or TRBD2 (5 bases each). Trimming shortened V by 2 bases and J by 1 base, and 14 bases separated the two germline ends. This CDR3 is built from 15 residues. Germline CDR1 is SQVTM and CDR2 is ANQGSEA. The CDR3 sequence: CSVEMPGRIQETQYF. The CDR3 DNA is TGCAGCGTTGAAATGCCAGGGAGAATCCAAGAGACCCAGTACTTC.

CDR3 in amino acids: CASSLAGLTGGTDTQYF. The CDR3 DNA follows: TGTGCCAGCAGCTTAGCGGGATTGACGGGAGGCACAGATACGCAGTATTTT. J is TRBJ2-3 and V is TRBV7-2; tentative D call: TRBD2 (6 bases). Germline CDR1 is SGHTA and CDR2 is FQGNSA. Trimming removed 0 bases from V and 1 base from J, with 14 bases in between. This CDR3 is 17 amino acids long. Variable domain in full (rest from reference TRBV7-2 and TRBJ2-3): GAGVSQSPSNKVTEKGKDVELRCDPISGHTALYWYRQSLGQGLEFLIYFQGNSAPDKSGLPSDRFSAERTGGSVSTLTIQRTQQEDSAVYLCASSLAGLTGGTDTQYFGPGTRLTVL.

CDR3 residues: CSARDPSVAGGSSYNEQFF. The CDR3 nucleotides read TGCAGTGCTAGAGATCCCTCTGTGGCGGGAGGCAGCTCCTACAATGAGCAGTTCTTC. The V gene is TRBV20-1, the J gene TRBJ2-1; 8 bases are a match to TRBD2. This CDR3 has 19 amino acids. Per germline, CDR1 DFQATT and CDR2 SNEGSKA (reference sequence). V lost 0 bases, J lost 0 bases, and 13 bases stayed unmatched.

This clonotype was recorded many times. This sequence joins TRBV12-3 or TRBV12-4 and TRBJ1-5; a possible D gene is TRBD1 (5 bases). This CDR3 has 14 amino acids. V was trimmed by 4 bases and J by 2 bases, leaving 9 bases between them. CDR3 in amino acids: CASSYGAGNQPQHF. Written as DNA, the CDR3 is TGTGCCAGCAGTTATGGGGCGGGCAATCAGCCCCAGCATTTT.

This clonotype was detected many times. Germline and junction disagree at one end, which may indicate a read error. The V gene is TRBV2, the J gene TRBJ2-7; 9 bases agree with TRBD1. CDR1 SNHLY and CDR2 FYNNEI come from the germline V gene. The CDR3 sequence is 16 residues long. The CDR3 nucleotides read TGTACCAGCACCCCCGGGCCCGGGACAGGGATTTACGAGCAGTACTTC. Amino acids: CTSTPGPGTGIYEQYF. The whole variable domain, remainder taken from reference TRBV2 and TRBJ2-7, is EPEVTQTPSHQVTQMGQEVILRCVPISNHLYFYWYRQILGQKVEFLVSFYNNEISEKSEIFDDQFSVERPDGSNFTLKIRSTKLEDSAMYFCTSTPGPGTGIYEQYFGPGTRLTVT.

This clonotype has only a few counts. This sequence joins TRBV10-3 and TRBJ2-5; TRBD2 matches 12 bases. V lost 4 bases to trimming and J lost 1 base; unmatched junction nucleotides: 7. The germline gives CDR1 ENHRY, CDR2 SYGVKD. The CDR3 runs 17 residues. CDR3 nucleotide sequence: TGTGCCATCAGTGTGACTAGCGGGGGTGCGGCCCAAGAGACCCAGTACTTC. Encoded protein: CAISVTSGGAAQETQYF.

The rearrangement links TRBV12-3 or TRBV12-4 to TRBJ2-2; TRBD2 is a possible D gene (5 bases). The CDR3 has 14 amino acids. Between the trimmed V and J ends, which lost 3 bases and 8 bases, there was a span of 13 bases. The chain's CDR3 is CASSFGSTLGELFF. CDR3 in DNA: TGTGCCAGCAGTTTTGGGAGCACCTTAGGGGAGCTGTTTTTT.

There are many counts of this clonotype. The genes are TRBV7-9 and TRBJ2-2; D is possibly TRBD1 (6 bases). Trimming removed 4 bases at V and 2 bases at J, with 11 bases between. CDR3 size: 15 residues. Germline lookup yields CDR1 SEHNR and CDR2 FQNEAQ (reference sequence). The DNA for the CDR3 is TGTGCCAGCAGCTCCCTGGACAGAAACACCGGGGAGCTGTTTTTT. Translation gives CASSSLDRNTGELFF.

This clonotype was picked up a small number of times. CDR3 coding DNA: TGTGCCAGCAGTCAGGACAGGGTGGAAGAGACCCAGTACTTC. Its protein is CASSQDRVEETQYF. The chain has TRBV12-3 or TRBV12-4 and TRBJ2-5; TRBD1 matches 8 bases. This CDR3 is 14 amino acids long. V shed 5 bases, J shed 3 bases, and the junction held 5 bases outside the gene matches.

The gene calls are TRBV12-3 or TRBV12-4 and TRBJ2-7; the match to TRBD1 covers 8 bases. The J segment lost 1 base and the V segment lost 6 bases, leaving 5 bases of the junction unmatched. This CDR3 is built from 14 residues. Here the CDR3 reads CASSRDRRSYEQYF. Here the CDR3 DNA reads TGTGCCAGCAGCCGGGACAGGCGTTCCTACGAGCAGTACTTC.

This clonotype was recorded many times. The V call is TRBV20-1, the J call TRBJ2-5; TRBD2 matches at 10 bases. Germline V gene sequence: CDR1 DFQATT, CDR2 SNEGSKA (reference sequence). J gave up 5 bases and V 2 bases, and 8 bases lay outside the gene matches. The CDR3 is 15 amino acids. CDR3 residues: CSARWLAGVRETQYF. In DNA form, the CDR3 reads TGCAGTGCTAGATGGCTAGCGGGAGTTCGGGAGACCCAGTACTTC.

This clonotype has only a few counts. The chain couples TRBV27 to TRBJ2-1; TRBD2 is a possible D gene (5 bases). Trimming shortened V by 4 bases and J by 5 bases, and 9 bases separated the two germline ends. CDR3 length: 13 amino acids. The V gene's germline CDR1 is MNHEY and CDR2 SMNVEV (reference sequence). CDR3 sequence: CASSWGADNEQFF. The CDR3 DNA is TGTGCCAGCAGTTGGGGAGCAGACAATGAGCAGTTCTTC.